The clone carrying this T cell receptor beta chain was counted a few times. This record belongs to a study of blood T cells in healthy people across ages. A second PCR of 7 to 11 cycles used a sample-barcoded 5' primer and a J-beta primer mix. Each cDNA molecule carried a tag from a template-switch adaptor that contained 12 random nucleotides. TCRdb analysed the 5' RACE reads with MiXCR anew, one entry per CDR3 protein. The sample has around 1.5 million distinct CDR3 sequences, 40% to 50% seen once; the top ten hold 7.9%. The TCR sequence derives from a woman under 30 in good health. The sequencing sample was made of blood.

CDR3 residues: CALGGAGPSNYGYTF. CDR3 sequence (DNA): TGTGCGCTAGGGGGTGCCGGCCCGTCTAACTATGGCTACACCTTC. This chain joins TRBV28 and TRBJ1-2; the D gene is possibly TRBD1 (6 bases). Germline V gives CDR1 MDHEN, CDR2 SYDVKM. This CDR3 is 15 amino acids long.